This T cell receptor beta chain comes out of a study of CD8 T cells in Susac syndrome. Of note for this clonotype: Its antigen is unidentified.

Random hexamers were used to reverse transcribe the RNA input (0.5 to 1 ug). Across 54 Vbeta and 13 Jbeta, immunoSEQ multiplex PCR amplified TCR beta CDR3. MiXCR, applied by TCRdb to the immunoSEQ multiplex PCR reads, yields one record per CDR3 protein. The table lists 300,000 or so distinct CDR3 sequences, around 90% of them singletons. The CDR3 sequence is 14 residues long. Germline V CDR1 and CDR2: SGHTA, FQGNSA. V lost 1 base and J lost 4, with 11 bases in between. Points from the study as a whole: As the study acknowledged, the number of individuals in its TCR sequencing and HLA analysis was relatively small.

In blood CD8+ and CD4+ T cells, TCR beta underwent sequencing. TEMRA cells were FACS-enriched, unlike CD8+ and CD4+ T cells, which were negatively isolated. Sequenced: CD4+ T cells from PBMCs. The chain is built from TRBV7-2 and TRBJ2-7; D unresolved. This clonotype originated in a human donor with multiple sclerosis. CDR3 sequence: CASSLDGPLYEQYF. CDR3 coding DNA: TGTGCCAGCAGCTTAGATGGGCCCCTTTACGAGCAGTACTTC.